This T cell receptor beta chain was captured by sequencing in a study of post-analysis software for immune sequencing data. Study conclusions and caveats: Comparison of patients with controls showed five TRBV segments more frequent in patients, TRBV5-6, TRBV5-1 and TRBV20-1 among them. Versus controls, multiple sclerosis patients showed significantly lower diversity (normalized Chao1). Analysis by F measure revealed that same-batch samples clustered strongly together.

To note about this clonotype: Its matching antigen is unknown.

Included in the TCR beta cDNA libraries were unique molecular identifiers. The source material, about 0.9 to 11 million T cells, gave rise to roughly 500,000 cDNA molecules. TCRdb re-analysed the PCR reads in MiXCR, keeping a single row per CDR3 protein. The sample includes about 460,000 distinct CDR3 sequences, around 40% seen only once; the top ten take 9% to 14%. This CDR3 is 12 amino acids long. V was trimmed by 8 bases and J by 6 bases, leaving 13 bases between them. Per the germline V gene, CDR1 is MDHEN and CDR2 is SYDVKM. The receptor comes from a girl aged 10 to 17 with multiple sclerosis. The J gene is TRBJ1-2, the V gene TRBV28; D is possibly TRBD1 (5 bases). The sequencing input was blood. CDR3 residues: CASGTVGNGYTF. DNA for the CDR3: TGTGCCAGCGGGACGGTGGGGAATGGCTACACCTTC.